Below are 14 T cell receptor beta chains sequenced from a single sample in a study of T cell responses to AZD1222 COVID-19 vaccine. The method was immunoSEQ multiplex PCR; TCRdb's version includes in-frame clones alone and lacks a portion of them. The table includes about 89,000 clones, approximately 91% detected once. Sequencing was performed on peripheral blood, taken 28 days after the second AZD1222 dose. These receptors were obtained from an adult who received the AZD1222 COVID-19 vaccine.

The chain is built from TRBV7-3 and TRBJ1-1, with TRBD1 as a possible D gene (5 bases). This CDR3 comprises 11 residues. Trimming pared 6 bases from V and 7 bases from J, leaving 9 bases between. CDR1 is SGHTA, CDR2 FQGTGA, per germline. As DNA, the CDR3 is TGTGCCAGCAGTCGTGGGGGTGAAGCTTTCTTT. It specifies CASSRGGEAFF.

V usage is TRBV29-1 and J usage is TRBJ2-3; 9 nucleotides align to TRBD1. The CDR3 has 17 residues. The junction had 14 bases not matched to a gene; V was cut back by 7 bases and J by 0 bases. Germline values: CDR1 SQVTM, CDR2 ANQGSEA. CDR3 nucleotide sequence: TGCAGCGGATTTGACAGGGGGTGGGATCTTAGCACAGATACGCAGTATTTT. Its protein product is CSGFDRGWDLSTDTQYF.

This clone was recorded once. This chain uses TRBV28 with TRBJ1-5, with 8 positions matching TRBD1. Germline CDR1 reads MDHEN; CDR2 reads SYDVKM. The CDR3 is made up of 15 amino acids. J lost 5 bases, V lost 6 bases, and 9 bases had no gene match. The CDR3 reads CASRAGGASDQPQHF. In nucleotides, the CDR3 is TGTGCCAGCAGGGCAGGGGGCGCATCCGATCAGCCCCAGCATTTT.

V and J are TRBV2 and TRBJ1-2, with 8 positions matching TRBD1. The CDR3 extends over 15 amino acids. V shed 1 base, J shed 7 bases, and the junction held 8 bases outside the gene matches. Germline CDR1 and CDR2: SNHLY and FYNNEI. The CDR3 reads CASSEGRVRGLGYTF. The CDR3 nucleotides are TGTGCCAGCAGTGAAGGGCGGGTCAGGGGGCTTGGCTACACCTTC.

In its sample, this clone was seen once. The genes are TRBV24-1 and TRBJ1-1, with 7 bases that match TRBD1. Germline V lookup: CDR1 KGHDR, CDR2 SFDVKD. The J segment lost 1 base and the V segment lost 5 bases, leaving 6 bases of the junction unmatched. CDR3 size: 15 residues. Here the CDR3 DNA reads TGTGCCACCAGTGCGGCGGGACAGCCGAACACTGAAGCTTTCTTT. Translation gives CATSAAGQPNTEAFF.

V and J are TRBV5-8 and TRBJ1-5; D is unresolved. V was shortened by 0 bases and J by 3 bases, with 10 bases between the two germline ends. The length of the CDR3 is 15 residues. Per the germline V gene, CDR1 is SGHTS and CDR2 is YDEGEE. The CDR3 sequence is CASSLDLSTNQPQHF. DNA of the CDR3: TGTGCCAGCAGCTTGGATCTTTCCACCAATCAGCCCCAGCATTTT.

This chain connects TRBV18 to TRBJ2-1; D is perhaps TRBD1 or TRBD2 (5 bases each). Germline V gene data show CDR1 as KGHSH and CDR2 as LQKENI. Between the trimmed V and J ends, which lost 3 bases and 4 bases, there was a span of 13 bases. The CDR3 has 15 residues. The CDR3 is CASSPSSGRYNEQFF. The DNA for the CDR3 is TGTGCCAGCTCACCGTCCTCAGGGAGATACAATGAGCAGTTCTTC.

J is TRBJ1-1 and V is TRBV19, with 9 bases identical to TRBD1. Germline CDR1 LNHDA, CDR2 SQIVND (reference sequence). Trimming at V came to 5 bases and at J to 10 bases, leaving 8 bases not matched to a gene. The CDR3 loop spans 13 amino acids. CDR3 sequence: CASSPGTGTRAFF. In DNA, the CDR3 is TGTGCCAGTAGTCCCGGGACAGGGACTAGAGCTTTCTTT.

J is TRBJ2-7 and V is TRBV13, with D unclear. CDR1 and CDR2 (germline): PRHDT, FYEKMQ (reference sequence). The CDR3 runs to 13 residues. V was shortened by 4 bases and J by 0 bases, with 7 bases between the two germline ends. The CDR3 bases are TGTGCCAGCAGCTCCCACTCCTCCTACGAGCAGTACTTC. This sequence encodes CASSSHSSYEQYF.

V is TRBV5-6 and J is TRBJ1-5, with a possible D match to TRBD1 (5 bases). V shed 4 bases and J shed 2 bases, with 16 bases lying between them. Germline-derived CDR1 and CDR2 are SGHDT and YYEEEE. This CDR3 comprises 16 residues. The DNA of the CDR3 is TGTGCCAGCAGCCTGGGACCGCCGAGGGGCAATCAGCCCCAGCATTTT. Translation: CASSLGPPRGNQPQHF.

CDR3 in amino acids: CASSLRGEIYGYTF. CDR3 bases: TGTGCCAGCAGCCTAAGGGGGGAGATCTATGGCTACACCTTC. The chain has TRBV11-2 and TRBJ1-2, with D maybe TRBD1 (6 bases). Germline V CDR1 and CDR2: SGHAT, FQNNGV. The CDR3 is 14 residues long. Deletions cut 5 bases from V and 4 bases from J, with 14 bases between.

The chain links TRBV30 to TRBJ1-6, with D unresolved. V was trimmed by 2 bases and J by 6 bases, leaving 2 bases between them. CDR1 and CDR2 from the germline V gene are GTSNPN and SVGIG (reference sequence). This CDR3 is built from 11 residues. Written as DNA, the CDR3 is TGTGCCTGGAGTATTAATTCACCCCTCCACTTT. It translates to CAWSINSPLHF.

This chain joins TRBV30 and TRBJ1-1; no clear D gene. CDR3 length equals 13 residues. CDR1 is GTSNPN and CDR2 is SVGIG in the germline V gene (reference sequence). With 1 base removed from V and 1 base from J, the gap between germline ends came to 7 bases. The CDR3 bases are TGTGCCTGGAGTGGCGCAGAGAACACTGAAGCTTTCTTT. Amino acid sequence: CAWSGAENTEAFF.

This chain connects TRBV9 to TRBJ2-1, with 13 bases fitting TRBD2. The V segment lost 2 bases and the J segment 8 bases; nucleotides outside the gene matches: 1. The CDR3 contains 14 residues. Germline V gene data show CDR1 as SGDLS and CDR2 as YYNGEE. CDR3 DNA sequence: TGTGCCAGCAGCGTTGGACTAGCGGGGGATGAGCAGTTCTTC. Its protein is CASSVGLAGDEQFF.